This is a list of T cell receptor beta chains from one sample in a study of neurological immune-mediated disorders. TCRdb reprocessed the 5' RACE reads with MiXCR, giving one entry per CDR3 protein. Of some 53,000 distinct CDR3 sequences detected, over 15% appear once; the ten largest clones hold 4% to 5.5%. Sequences were obtained from PBMCs. These receptors originate from a man in his 60s in good health. Both conserved end residues are part of each CDR3. The D gene is left open where the match is weak. Some rows have no size entry. The others give once, few or many, or a class for an expanded clone.

size: -; D: TRBD2; V: TRBV2; J: TRBJ2-5; CDR3: CASSDFSGRKEETQYF; DNA: TGTGCCAGCAGCGATTTTAGCGGGAGAAAGGAAGAGACCCAGTACTTC
size: many; D: -; V: TRBV24-1; J: TRBJ2-1; CDR3: CATSGATVANEQFF; DNA: TGTGCCACCAGTGGCGCGACAGTGGCCAATGAGCAGTTCTTC
size: many; D: -; V: TRBV10-3; J: TRBJ2-2; CDR3: CAIGATYTGELFF; DNA: TGTGCCATAGGAGCCACCTACACCGGGGAGCTGTTTTTT
size: many; D: TRBD1; V: TRBV12-3/TRBV12-4; J: TRBJ2-7; CDR3: CASSLPNRGLTYEQYF; DNA: TGTGCCAGCAGTTTACCCAACAGGGGGCTTACCTACGAGCAGTACTTC
size: many; D: TRBD1; V: TRBV27; J: TRBJ2-7; CDR3: CASSFTGGGYEQYF; DNA: TGTGCCAGCAGTTTTACAGGGGGCGGGTACGAGCAGTACTTC
size: many; D: TRBD2; V: TRBV7-9; J: TRBJ2-1; CDR3: CASSRTSGRLHNEQFF; DNA: TGTGCCAGCAGCCGGACTAGCGGGAGACTTCACAATGAGCAGTTCTTC
size: -; D: -; V: TRBV5-1; J: TRBJ2-7; CDR3: CASSLGLSCYEQYF; DNA: TGCGCCAGCAGCTTGGGTCTATCGTGCTACGAGCAGTACTTC
size: many; D: -; V: TRBV12-3/TRBV12-4; J: TRBJ2-5; CDR3: CASSPFRGGGETQYF; DNA: TGTGCCAGCAGTCCCTTTCGTGGGGGCGGTGAGACCCAGTACTTC
size: many; D: -; V: TRBV5-6; J: TRBJ2-7; CDR3: CASSFRQSEQYF; DNA: TGTGCCAGCAGCTTCCGGCAATCTGAGCAGTACTTC
size: many; D: TRBD1; V: TRBV7-9; J: TRBJ1-2; CDR3: CAIDTDRAYGYTF; DNA: TGTGCCATTGATACGGACAGGGCGTATGGCTACACCTTC
size: many; D: -; V: TRBV7-8; J: TRBJ2-5; CDR3: CASSGAQETQYF; DNA: TGTGCCAGCAGCGGCGCCCAAGAGACCCAGTACTTC
size: many; D: -; V: TRBV20-1; J: TRBJ2-5; CDR3: CSASKFRELGQETQYF; DNA: TGCAGTGCTAGCAAGTTCCGAGAGCTGGGGCAAGAGACCCAGTACTTC
size: many; D: -; V: TRBV7-2; J: TRBJ2-3; CDR3: CASTFLGVGVPDTQYF; DNA: TGTGCCAGCACGTTCCTCGGGGTTGGGGTCCCAGATACGCAGTATTTT
size: many; D: TRBD2; V: TRBV20-1; J: TRBJ2-3; CDR3: CSASFLAGTDTQYF; DNA: TGCAGTGCTAGCTTCCTAGCGGGCACAGATACGCAGTATTTT
size: -; D: -; V: TRBV20-1; J: TRBJ2-7; CDR3: CSAGQQPSYEQYF; DNA: TGCAGTGCGGGACAACAGCCGTCCTACGAGCAGTACTTC
size: many; D: -; V: TRBV5-1; J: TRBJ1-1; CDR3: CASSLEGGVDTEAFF; DNA: TGCGCCAGCAGCTTGGAGGGGGGGGTGGACACTGAAGCTTTCTTT
size: many; D: -; V: TRBV6-1; J: TRBJ2-7; CDR3: CASSEELTYEQYF; DNA: TGTGCCAGCAGTGAGGAACTTACCTACGAGCAGTACTTC
size: many; D: TRBD1; V: TRBV7-9; J: TRBJ1-2; CDR3: CASSFHDRVDGYTF; DNA: TGTGCCAGCAGCTTCCACGACAGGGTTGATGGCTACACCTTC
size: many; D: TRBD2; V: TRBV20-1; J: TRBJ2-7; CDR3: CSARSSGRIEQYF; DNA: TGCAGTGCTAGAAGTAGCGGGAGGATCGAGCAGTACTTC
size: -; D: TRBD1; V: TRBV2; J: TRBJ2-1; CDR3: CASRDRGEQFF; DNA: TGTGCCAGCAGGGACAGGGGTGAGCAGTTCTTC
size: many; D: TRBD2; V: TRBV2; J: TRBJ2-1; CDR3: CAARLAETSYNEQFF; DNA: TGTGCCGCCCGGCTAGCGGAAACTTCCTACAATGAGCAGTTCTTC
size: many; D: -; V: TRBV29-1; J: TRBJ2-3; CDR3: CSVLGDTQYF; DNA: TGCAGCGTTCTCGGGGATACGCAGTATTTT
size: many; D: TRBD2; V: TRBV9; J: TRBJ2-7; CDR3: CASSVGMGLAGAPYEQYF; DNA: TGTGCCAGCAGCGTAGGAATGGGACTAGCGGGAGCACCCTACGAGCAGTACTTC
size: few; D: -; V: TRBV9; J: TRBJ2-1; CDR3: CASSPVGRAEQFF; DNA: TGTGCCAGCAGCCCCGTAGGTCGGGCTGAGCAGTTCTTC
size: few; D: -; V: TRBV5-1; J: TRBJ2-7; CDR3: CASSQEAASSYEQYF; DNA: TGCGCCAGCAGCCAGGAGGCAGCCTCCTCCTACGAGCAGTACTTC
size: many; D: -; V: TRBV12-3/TRBV12-4; J: TRBJ1-2; CDR3: CASSLTGEYGYTF; DNA: TGTGCCAGCAGTTTAACCGGGGAGTATGGCTACACCTTC
size: few; D: TRBD2; V: TRBV5-5; J: TRBJ2-7; CDR3: CASSSFGTSGSDTYEQYF; DNA: TGTGCCAGCAGCTCGTTCGGGACTAGCGGGAGTGACACCTACGAGCAGTACTTC
size: many; D: -; V: TRBV11-2; J: TRBJ2-5; CDR3: CASRGQGEETQYF; DNA: TGTGCCAGCAGGGGACAAGGCGAAGAGACCCAGTACTTC
size: many; D: -; V: TRBV20-1; J: TRBJ1-1; CDR3: CSAMPGNTEAFF; DNA: TGCAGTGCTATGCCAGGGAACACTGAAGCTTTCTTT
size: many; D: -; V: TRBV5-1; J: TRBJ2-1; CDR3: CASSSITGTLYNEQFF; DNA: TGCGCCAGCAGCTCTATTACAGGGACCCTTTACAATGAGCAGTTCTTC
size: many; D: TRBD2; V: TRBV25-1; J: TRBJ2-7; CDR3: CASSEAGGSYEQYF; DNA: TGTGCCAGCAGTGAAGCGGGAGGGAGCTACGAGCAGTACTTC
size: many; D: -; V: TRBV4-2; J: TRBJ2-2; CDR3: CASSQGQNTGELFF; DNA: TGTGCCAGCAGCCAAGGACAGAACACCGGGGAGCTGTTTTTT
size: many; D: -; V: TRBV12-3/TRBV12-4; J: TRBJ1-5; CDR3: CASSSGQIGGNQPQHF; DNA: TGTGCCAGCAGTAGCGGACAGATCGGGGGCAATCAGCCCCAGCATTTT
size: many; D: TRBD2; V: TRBV5-1; J: TRBJ2-3; CDR3: CASSFLGLAQTDTQYF; DNA: TGCGCCAGCAGCTTCCTAGGACTAGCCCAAACAGATACGCAGTATTTT
size: many; D: -; V: TRBV20-1; J: TRBJ2-3; CDR3: CSATGDWDTQYF; DNA: TGCAGTGCTACAGGGGATTGGGATACGCAGTATTTT
size: -; D: -; V: TRBV7-2; J: TRBJ2-1; CDR3: CAGSGGPNNEQFF; DNA: TGTGCCGGGTCCGGGGGCCCTAACAATGAGCAGTTCTTC
size: many; D: -; V: TRBV7-2; J: TRBJ2-7; CDR3: CASSFPGERQYF; DNA: TGTGCCAGCAGCTTCCCCGGGGAAAGGCAGTACTTC
size: many; D: -; V: TRBV27; J: TRBJ2-7; CDR3: CASGGAEGGSSYEQYF; DNA: TGTGCCAGCGGGGGGGCCGAGGGCGGGAGCTCCTACGAGCAGTACTTC
size: many; D: -; V: TRBV12-3/TRBV12-4; J: TRBJ2-3; CDR3: CASDNPAGQSTDTQYF; DNA: TGTGCCAGCGACAATCCGGCCGGTCAATCCACAGATACGCAGTATTTT
size: many; D: -; V: TRBV6-6; J: TRBJ2-1; CDR3: CASSYSYVGSGEQFF; DNA: TGTGCCAGCAGTTACTCGTACGTCGGTTCTGGGGAGCAGTTCTTC
size: many; D: -; V: TRBV2; J: TRBJ2-1; CDR3: CASSGLPGRYNEQFF; DNA: TGTGCCAGCAGTGGACTCCCGGGGCGGTACAATGAGCAGTTCTTC
size: few; D: -; V: TRBV5-1; J: TRBJ2-6; CDR3: CASSSSGAGANVLTF; DNA: TGCGCCAGCAGCTCCTCAGGGGCTGGGGCCAACGTCCTGACTTTC
size: many; D: -; V: TRBV6-5; J: TRBJ2-7; CDR3: CASRAPGTRYEQYF; DNA: TGTGCCAGCAGGGCCCCCGGGACCCGATACGAGCAGTACTTC